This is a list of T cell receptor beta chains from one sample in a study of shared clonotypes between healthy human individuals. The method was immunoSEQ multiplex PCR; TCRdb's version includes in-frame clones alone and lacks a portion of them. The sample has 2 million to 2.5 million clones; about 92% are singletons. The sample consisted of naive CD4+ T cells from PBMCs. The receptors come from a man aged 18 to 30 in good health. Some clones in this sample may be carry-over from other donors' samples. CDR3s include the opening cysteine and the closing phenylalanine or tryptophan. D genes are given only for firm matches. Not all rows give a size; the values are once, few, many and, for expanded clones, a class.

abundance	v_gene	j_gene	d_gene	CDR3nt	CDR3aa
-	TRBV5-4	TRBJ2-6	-	TGTGCCAGCAGGTCTCACGGGAACTCTGGGGCCAACGTCCTGACTTTC	CASRSHGNSGANVLTF
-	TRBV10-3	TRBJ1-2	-	TGTGCCATCGGGGGAGGACAGTGGTATGGCTACACCTTC	CAIGGGQWYGYTF
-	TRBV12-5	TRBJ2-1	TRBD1	TGTGCTAGTGGTTTGGCTGGGACAGGGTCCTACAATGAGCAGTTCTTC	CASGLAGTGSYNEQFF
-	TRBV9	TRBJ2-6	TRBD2	TGTGCCAGCAGCCCCCGGGGGGTCTCTGGGGCCAACGTCCTGACTTTC	CASSPRGVSGANVLTF
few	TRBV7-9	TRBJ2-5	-	TGTGCCAGCAGCCCTGGCACGGAGACCCAGTACTTC	CASSPGTETQYF
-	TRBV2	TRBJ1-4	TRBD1	TGTGCCAACGGGGACAGGGTGAATGAAAAACTGTTTTTT	CANGDRVNEKLFF
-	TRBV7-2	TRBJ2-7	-	TGTGCCAGCAGCATCGACTGGGGAAGGAGCTACGAGCAGTACTTC	CASSIDWGRSYEQYF
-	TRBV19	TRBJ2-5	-	TGTGCCAGTAGTATCGCCCGTAACCAAGAGACCCAGTACTTC	CASSIARNQETQYF
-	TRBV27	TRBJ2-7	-	TGTGCCAGCAGTTTCCGGGGATACTCCTACGAGCAGTACTTC	CASSFRGYSYEQYF
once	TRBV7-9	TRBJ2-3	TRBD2	TGTGCCCCGGGGGGGCTTGGGGGCACAGATACGCAGTATTTT	CAPGGLGGTDTQYF
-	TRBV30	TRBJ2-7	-	TGTGCCTGGAGTGGGGGGACCCCTTACGAGCAGTACTTC	CAWSGGTPYEQYF
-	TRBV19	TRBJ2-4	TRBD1	TGTGCCAGTAGTTTCGGGGGACAGGCTTCTTACTTC	CASSFGGQASYF
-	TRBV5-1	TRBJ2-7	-	TGCGCCAGCAGCCCCGACTCCGAGCAGTACTTC	CASSPDSEQYF
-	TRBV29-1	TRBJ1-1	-	TGCAGCGTGTCCAGAGGAGGCACTGAAGCTTTCTTT	CSVSRGGTEAFF
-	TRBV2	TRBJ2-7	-	TGTGCCAGCAGCCAGGTCTCCTACGAGCAGTACTTC	CASSQVSYEQYF
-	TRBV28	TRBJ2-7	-	TGTGCCAGCAGTTGGATAATGGGCTCCTACGAGCAGTACTTC	CASSWIMGSYEQYF
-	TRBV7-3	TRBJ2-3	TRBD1	TGTGCCAGCAGCCGGGACAGGGTATCAGTTACGCAGTATTTT	CASSRDRVSVTQYF
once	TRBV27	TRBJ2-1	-	TGTGCCAGCAGAAACAGGTTACGCTCCTACAATGAGCAGTTCTTC	CASRNRLRSYNEQFF
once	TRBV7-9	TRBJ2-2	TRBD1	TGTGCCAGCAGTCCAAACAGGGGGCAGAACACCGGGGAGCTGTTTTTT	CASSPNRGQNTGELFF
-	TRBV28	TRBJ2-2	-	TGTGCCAGCAGTTTGGGGGGATGGGGCACCGGGGAGCTGTTTTTT	CASSLGGWGTGELFF
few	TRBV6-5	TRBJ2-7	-	TGTGCCAGCAGTTACAGGACTGACTGGTACGAGCAGTACTTC	CASSYRTDWYEQYF
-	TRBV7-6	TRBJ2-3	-	TGTGCCAGCAGCAGAACAGGGCTCACAGATACGCAGTATTTT	CASSRTGLTDTQYF
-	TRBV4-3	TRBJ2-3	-	TGCGCCAGCAGCCAAGATAGGGAGCAACCCATCCGTACGCAGTATTTT	CASSQDREQPIRTQYF
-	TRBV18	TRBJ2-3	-	TGTGCCAGCTCACCAAATTACGCCACAGATACGCAGTATTTT	CASSPNYATDTQYF
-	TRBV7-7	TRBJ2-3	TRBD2	TGTGCCAGCAGCTTAGTCAGCGGGGTCATAGATACGCAGTATTTT	CASSLVSGVIDTQYF
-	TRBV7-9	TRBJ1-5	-	TGTGCCAGCAGCTTCAGGGAAAATCAGCCCCAGCATTTT	CASSFRENQPQHF
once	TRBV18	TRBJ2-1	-	TGTGCCAGCTCACCGGGAAGACCAGAACACAATGAGCAGTTCTTC	CASSPGRPEHNEQFF
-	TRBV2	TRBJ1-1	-	TGTGCCAGCACCGGCTTTGGGCGGCTGAACACTGAAGCTTTCTTT	CASTGFGRLNTEAFF
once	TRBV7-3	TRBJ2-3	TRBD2	TGTGCCAGCAGCTTGAGCGGGAGGGTTGATACGCAGTATTTT	CASSLSGRVDTQYF
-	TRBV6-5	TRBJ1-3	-	TGTGCCAGCAGTTACTCGGGGTCTGGAAACACCATATATTTT	CASSYSGSGNTIYF
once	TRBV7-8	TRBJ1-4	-	TGTGCCAGCAGCGGCTCAGGGCCCCACCAAGAAAAACTGTTTTTT	CASSGSGPHQEKLFF
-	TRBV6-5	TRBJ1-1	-	TGTGCCAGCAGTCCCGTGGCAGGGACGCCTTTCTTT	CASSPVAGTPFF
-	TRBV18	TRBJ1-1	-	TGTGCCAGCTCACCCTTCGATAAGAACACTGAAGCTTTCTTT	CASSPFDKNTEAFF
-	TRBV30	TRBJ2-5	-	TGTGCCTGGAATCGAGGGGTACATTCAGGGGATAGGGGTGAGACCCAGTACTTC	CAWNRGVHSGDRGETQYF
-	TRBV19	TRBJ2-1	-	TGTGCCACCGGCTACAATGAGCAGTTCTTC	CATGYNEQFF
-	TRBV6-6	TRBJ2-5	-	TGTGCCAGCAGTTTCGGGACGTATGCGGAGACCCAGTACTTC	CASSFGTYAETQYF
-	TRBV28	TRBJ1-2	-	TGTGCCAGCAGTTTTGCGGGGGCGAGGTATGGCTACACCTTC	CASSFAGARYGYTF
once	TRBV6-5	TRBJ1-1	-	TGTGCCAGCAGTTACTCCCCCTTGGGAAATCTGAGGGCTTTCTTT	CASSYSPLGNLRAFF
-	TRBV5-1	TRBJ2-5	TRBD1	TGCGCCAGCATGTCGGGGACAGGGGATGAGACCCAGTACTTC	CASMSGTGDETQYF
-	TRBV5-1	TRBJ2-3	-	TGCGCCAGCAGCTTAACCGGACAGACAGATACGCAGTATTTT	CASSLTGQTDTQYF
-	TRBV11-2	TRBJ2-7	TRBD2	TGTGCCAGCTGCCCCACTAGCGGGAGCTGGGAGCAGTACTTC	CASCPTSGSWEQYF
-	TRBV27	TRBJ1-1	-	TGTGCCACTTTCCCTATGGGGGGGGTTTTATGGTTGAGCACTGAAGCTTTCTTT	CATFPMGGVLWLSTEAFF
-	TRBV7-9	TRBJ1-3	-	TGTGCCAGCATCGACTCTGGAAACACCATATATTTT	CASIDSGNTIYF
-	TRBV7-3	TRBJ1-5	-	TGTGCCAGCAGCTTGGGACCAGATCAGCCCCAGCATTTT	CASSLGPDQPQHF
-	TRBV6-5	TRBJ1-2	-	TGTGCCAGCTCGGCAGGCTATGGCTACACCTTC	CASSAGYGYTF
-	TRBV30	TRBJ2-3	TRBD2	TGTGCCTGGAGTTGGAAGCGGGATCGAGTGGAAACGCAGTATTTT	CAWSWKRDRVETQYF
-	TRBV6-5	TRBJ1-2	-	TGTGCCAGCAGGCGGGACGGCACCAACTATGGCTACACCTTC	CASRRDGTNYGYTF
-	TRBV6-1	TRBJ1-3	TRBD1	TGTGCCAGCAGTGACGCGGGACAGAGCTCTGGAAACACCATATATTTT	CASSDAGQSSGNTIYF
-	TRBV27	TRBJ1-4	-	TGTGCCAGCAGTCAGGACACTACCAAACTGTTTTTT	CASSQDTTKLFF